A single sample is the source of the 18 T cell receptor beta chains below, sequenced in a study of patients and donors after allogeneic stem cell transplantation. MiXCR, applied by TCRdb to the RT-PCR reads, yields one record per CDR3 protein. The data show roughly 960,000 distinct CDR3 sequences, with about a sixth seen just once and 6% held by the top ten. The sample consisted of blood, either unsorted or a sorted T cell fraction (not recorded which). Receptors were obtained from a human donor who was either an allogeneic HSCT recipient or a stem cell or donor lymphocyte infusion donor (not recorded which). It is not recorded whose cells these are; they may come from a transplant donor.

The J gene is TRBJ2-2, the V gene TRBV24-1, with D possibly called TRBD1 or TRBD2 (5 bases each). This CDR3 is 13 amino acids long. V was trimmed by 0 bases and J by 10 bases, leaving 8 bases between them. Germline V lookup: CDR1 KGHDR, CDR2 SFDVKD. The CDR3 nucleotides are TGTGCCACCAGTGATTTGCGGGGCGTGGAGCTGTTTTTT. Translating it yields CATSDLRGVELFF.

The chain couples TRBV9 to TRBJ2-3, with TRBD2 identical over 13 bases. The junction had 9 bases not matched to a gene; V was cut back by 0 bases and J by 5 bases. CDR1 and CDR2 (germline): SGDLS, YYNGEE. The CDR3 runs to 18 residues. DNA for the CDR3: TGTGCCAGCAGCGTAGCTATGGGACTAGCGGGGATGGGAGATACGCAGTATTTT. This sequence encodes CASSVAMGLAGMGDTQYF.

CDR3 nucleotide sequence: TGTGCCAGCACCAGGACCAGCACAGATACGCAGTATTTT. Protein: CASTRTSTDTQYF. This chain joins TRBV7-2 and TRBJ2-3; D call uncertain. Germline V gene data show CDR1 as SGHTA and CDR2 as FQGNSA. Trimming cost V 7 bases and J 0 bases, with 8 bases left between them. CDR3 length equals 13 residues.

This clonotype was seen a handful of times. The chain uses TRBV2 and TRBJ1-1, with 8 bases aligning to TRBD1. CDR3 size: 12 residues. CDR1 and CDR2 from the germline V gene are SNHLY and FYNNEI. With 6 bases clipped from V and 7 bases from J, the junction kept 4 bases outside the gene matches. The CDR3 loop is CASREDRVEAFF. CDR3 bases: TGTGCCAGCAGAGAGGACAGGGTTGAAGCTTTCTTT.

The chain links TRBV28 to TRBJ2-1; 7 positions match TRBD1. J lost 3 bases, V lost 7 bases, and 3 bases had no gene match. Germline V gives CDR1 MDHEN, CDR2 SYDVKM. This CDR3 comprises 13 residues. CDR3 sequence reads: CASINRGYNEQFF. The CDR3 DNA reads TGTGCCAGCATTAACAGGGGCTACAATGAGCAGTTCTTC.

This clonotype has ten or more counts. CDR3 protein: CASSPQGIVSYNEQFF. In DNA form, the CDR3 reads TGTGCCAGCAGTCCACAGGGTATCGTTTCCTACAATGAGCAGTTCTTC. The chain links TRBV12-3 or TRBV12-4 to TRBJ2-1; possible D gene TRBD1, 6 bases. The V end was cut by 5 bases, the J end by 1 base, with 15 bases between. The CDR3 runs to 16 residues.

The sample holds a few counts of this clonotype. This sequence joins TRBV12-3 or TRBV12-4 and TRBJ1-2; maybe TRBD1 (5 bases). Trimming left V 6 bases short and J 4 bases short, with 21 bases between. The CDR3 has 16 amino acids. The chain's CDR3 is CASSSPGLPGAYGYTF. DNA for the CDR3: TGTGCCAGCAGCTCCCCGGGCCTCCCTGGGGCCTATGGCTACACCTTC.

This clonotype turned up a few times. A read error may produce the germline difference seen at one junction end. The genes are TRBV6-1 and TRBJ2-3; perhaps TRBD2 as D (5 bases). Germline CDR1 reads MNHNS; CDR2 reads SASEGT. CDR3 length: 15 amino acids. The CDR3 region has the DNA TGTGCCAGCAGCCTGATCGGTGGGAGCAGAGATACGCAGTATTTT. Translating gives CASSLIGGSRDTQYF.

This clonotype has only a few counts. The CDR3, as DNA: TGCAGCGTTGGACTAGTGGACGGAGCGAACACCGGGGAGCTGTTTTTT. This sequence encodes CSVGLVDGANTGELFF. V gene TRBV29-1 combines with J gene TRBJ2-2; D is possibly TRBD2 (6 bases). Trimming stripped 4 bases from V and 0 bases from J, with 15 bases between. Germline assignment: CDR1 SQVTM and CDR2 ANQGSEA. The CDR3 is 16 amino acids.

There are a few counts of this clonotype. V usage is TRBV10-3 and J usage is TRBJ1-1; perhaps TRBD1 as D (5 bases). Trimming shortened V by 11 bases and J by 3 bases, and 22 bases separated the two germline ends. This CDR3 is built from 15 residues. Per germline, CDR1 ENHRY and CDR2 SYGVKD. This CDR3 reads CAGRHGGADDTEAFF. The CDR3 nucleotides are TGTGCCGGCCGGCATGGTGGGGCTGACGACACTGAAGCTTTCTTT.

This chain connects TRBV7-2 to TRBJ2-1; possibly TRBD2 for D (7 bases). The CDR3 length is 17 residues. Germline CDR1 and CDR2: SGHTA and FQGNSA. V was clipped by 3 bases and J by 7 bases, with 22 bases between them. The CDR3 sequence: CASSLVGGRIDGNEQFF. The CDR3 DNA reads as TGTGCCAGCAGCTTGGTGGGGGGGCGGATAGACGGGAATGAGCAGTTCTTC.

The chain combines TRBV5-1 with TRBJ2-3; D is perhaps TRBD1 (5 bases). Germline V lookup: CDR1 SGHRS, CDR2 YFSETQ. This CDR3 comprises 14 residues. V was trimmed by 7 bases and J by 3 bases, leaving 15 bases between them. The CDR3 protein is CASQKTAGTDTQYF. For the CDR3, the DNA is TGCGCCAGCCAAAAGACAGCAGGAACAGATACGCAGTATTTT.

This clonotype came up a few times. The genes are TRBV28 and TRBJ1-1; D remains unclear. The V gene lost 8 bases and the J gene lost 4 bases, with 17 bases spanning the gap. The V gene's germline CDR1 is MDHEN and CDR2 SYDVKM. The CDR3 loop spans 14 amino acids. The CDR3 sequence is CASGEPREGTEAFF. CDR3 in DNA: TGTGCCAGCGGAGAGCCCCGGGAGGGCACTGAAGCTTTCTTT.

V gene TRBV6-6 combines with J gene TRBJ1-3; D is ambiguous. The CDR3 has 12 residues. Germline loops: CDR1 MNHNY, CDR2 SVGAGI (reference sequence). V lost 6 bases and J 1 base, leaving 4 bases between the germline ends. This chain's CDR3 is CASRQSGNTIYF. CDR3 coding DNA: TGTGCCAGCAGACAGTCTGGAAACACCATATATTTT.

This clonotype was seen ten or more times. The chain employs TRBV7-2 and TRBJ1-1; tentatively, D is TRBD1 (5 bases). The germline V gene encodes CDR1 SGHTA and CDR2 FQGNSA. Trimming removed 5 bases from V and 0 bases from J, with 13 bases in between. The CDR3 is 15 residues long. The CDR3 loop reads CASSPHGTVNTEAFF. The DNA for the CDR3 is TGTGCCAGCAGCCCGCACGGGACGGTGAACACTGAAGCTTTCTTT.

This clonotype was recorded a few times. The chain combines TRBV5-1 with TRBJ2-4, with TRBD2 matching over 12 bases. Germline CDR1 is SGHRS and CDR2 is YFSETQ. Trimming took 5 bases from V and 3 from J; bases not matched to a gene: 18. This CDR3 contains 20 residues. DNA of the CDR3: TGCGCCAGCAGACCGGGAAGGGCTGGACTAGCGGGATCTGACAAAAACATTCAGTACTTC. The encoded protein is CASRPGRAGLAGSDKNIQYF.

The V gene is TRBV7-3, the J gene TRBJ2-1; TRBD2 matches at 12 bases. Germline V gene data show CDR1 as SGHTA and CDR2 as FQGTGA. The CDR3 loop spans 14 amino acids. The trim removed 4 bases at V and 8 bases at J, leaving 3 bases unmatched. CDR3: CASSSSGGADEQFF. The CDR3 DNA sequence: TGTGCCAGCAGCTCTAGCGGGGGGGCCGATGAGCAGTTCTTC.

This clonotype was counted between two and nine times. J is TRBJ2-7 and V is TRBV3-1; D may be TRBD1 (6 bases). The CDR3 is 16 residues long. Germline values: CDR1 LGHDT, CDR2 YNNKEL (reference sequence). V lost 2 bases to trimming and J lost 0 bases, with 14 bases between them. This chain's CDR3 is CASSQHDRGGSYEQYF. Here the CDR3 DNA reads TGTGCCAGCAGCCAACACGACCGAGGGGGCTCCTACGAGCAGTACTTC.